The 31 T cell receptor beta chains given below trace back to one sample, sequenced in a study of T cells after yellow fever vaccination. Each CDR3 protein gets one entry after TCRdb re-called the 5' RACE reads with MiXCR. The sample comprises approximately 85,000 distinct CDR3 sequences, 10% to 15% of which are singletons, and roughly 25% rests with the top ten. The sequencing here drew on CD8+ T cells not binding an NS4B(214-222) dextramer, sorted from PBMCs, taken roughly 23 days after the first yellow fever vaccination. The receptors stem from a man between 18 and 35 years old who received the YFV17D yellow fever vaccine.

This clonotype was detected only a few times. The CDR3 sequence is CSVVQDTEAFF. The CDR3 nucleotides are TGCAGCGTTGTCCAGGACACTGAAGCTTTCTTT. The V and J genes are TRBV29-1 and TRBJ1-1; D is ambiguous. The V and J ends lost 4 bases and 3 bases respectively, with 6 bases between them. CDR3 length: 11 residues. Germline lookup yields CDR1 SQVTM and CDR2 ANQGSEA.

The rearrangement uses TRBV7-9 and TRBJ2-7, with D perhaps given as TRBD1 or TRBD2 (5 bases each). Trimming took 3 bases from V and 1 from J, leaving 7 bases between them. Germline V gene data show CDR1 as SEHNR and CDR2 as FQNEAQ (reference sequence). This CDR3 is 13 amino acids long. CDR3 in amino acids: CASSLGVSYEQYF. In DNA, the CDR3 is TGTGCCAGCAGCTTGGGGGTTTCCTACGAGCAGTACTTC.

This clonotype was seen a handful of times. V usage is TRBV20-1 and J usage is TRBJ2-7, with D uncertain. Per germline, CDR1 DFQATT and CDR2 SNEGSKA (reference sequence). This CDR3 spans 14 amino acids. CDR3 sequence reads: CSARDPGSSHEQYV. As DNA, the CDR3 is TGCAGTGCTAGAGATCCAGGTAGCTCCCACGAGCAGTACGTC.

The CDR3, as DNA: TGTGCCGGACAGGGGGGGGTTGAAGCTTTCTTT. It yields the protein CAGQGGVEAFF. The genes are TRBV30 and TRBJ1-1, with 10 bases identical to TRBD1. Germline V CDR1 and CDR2: GTSNPN, SVGIG (reference sequence). With 8 bases clipped from V and 7 bases from J, the junction kept 4 bases outside the gene matches. The CDR3 has 11 amino acids.

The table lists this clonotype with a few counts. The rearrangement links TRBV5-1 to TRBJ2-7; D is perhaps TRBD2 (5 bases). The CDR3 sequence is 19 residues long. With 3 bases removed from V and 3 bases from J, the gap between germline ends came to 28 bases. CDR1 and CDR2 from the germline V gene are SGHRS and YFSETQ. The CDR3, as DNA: TGCGCCAGCAGCTGGGATAGGTGGGATCGGGATAGCGTCGGCTACGAGCAGTACTTC. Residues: CASSWDRWDRDSVGYEQYF.

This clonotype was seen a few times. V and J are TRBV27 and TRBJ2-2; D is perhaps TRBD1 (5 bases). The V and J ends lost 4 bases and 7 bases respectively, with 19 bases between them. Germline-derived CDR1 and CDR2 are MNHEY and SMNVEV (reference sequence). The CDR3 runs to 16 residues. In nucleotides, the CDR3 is TGTGCCAGCAGTTCCCTCGCTGCAGGGTTTGACGGGGAGCTGTTTTTT. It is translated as CASSSLAAGFDGELFF.

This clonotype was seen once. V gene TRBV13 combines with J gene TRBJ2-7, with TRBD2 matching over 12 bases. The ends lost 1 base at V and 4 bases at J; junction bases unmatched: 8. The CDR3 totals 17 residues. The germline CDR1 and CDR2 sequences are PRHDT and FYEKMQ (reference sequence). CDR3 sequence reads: CASSLAPSGGAGYEQYF. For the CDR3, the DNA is TGTGCCAGCAGCTTAGCGCCTAGCGGGGGGGCCGGGTACGAGCAGTACTTC.

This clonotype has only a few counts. Here the CDR3 reads CASSQDPDSPIRTEAFF. The CDR3 coding sequence is TGCGCCAGCAGCCAAGATCCGGACAGCCCGATAAGGACTGAAGCTTTCTTT. The chain has TRBV4-1 and TRBJ1-1; the D gene is possibly TRBD1 (6 bases). Germline V gene data show CDR1 as MGHRA and CDR2 as YSYEKL. The CDR3 runs to 17 residues. Trimming took 0 bases from V and 5 from J, leaving 19 bases between them.

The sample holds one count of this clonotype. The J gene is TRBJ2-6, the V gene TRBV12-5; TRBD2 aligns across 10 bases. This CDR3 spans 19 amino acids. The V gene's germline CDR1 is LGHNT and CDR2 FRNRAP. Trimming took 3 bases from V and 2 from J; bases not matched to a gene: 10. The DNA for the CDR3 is TGTGCTAGTGGTTTTATCTTGGAGCGGGGGGGCCCTGGGGCCAACGTCCTGACTTTC. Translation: CASGFILERGGPGANVLTF.

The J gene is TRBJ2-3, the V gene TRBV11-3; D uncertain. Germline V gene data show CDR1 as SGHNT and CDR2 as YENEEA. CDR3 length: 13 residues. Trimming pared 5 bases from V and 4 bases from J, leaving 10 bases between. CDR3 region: CASSHLSADTQYF. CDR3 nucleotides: TGTGCCAGCAGCCACTTGTCGGCAGATACGCAGTATTTT.

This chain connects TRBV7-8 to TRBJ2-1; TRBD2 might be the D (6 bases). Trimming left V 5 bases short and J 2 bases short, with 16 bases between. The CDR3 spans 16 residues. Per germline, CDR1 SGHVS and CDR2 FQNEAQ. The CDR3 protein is CASSIDSGPAYNEQFF. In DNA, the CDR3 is TGTGCCAGCAGCATCGATAGCGGTCCAGCCTACAATGAGCAGTTCTTC.

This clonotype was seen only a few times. The CDR3 DNA follows: TGCGCCAGCAGCCCCCTACCAGGCAGCCATCAGCCCCAGCATTTT. It translates to CASSPLPGSHQPQHF. V is TRBV4-1 and J is TRBJ1-5; D not certain. This CDR3 region has 15 residues. Germline loops: CDR1 MGHRA, CDR2 YSYEKL. Trimming removed 4 bases at V and 5 bases at J, with 15 bases between.

CDR3 residues: CASSQGFGTGTDTQYF. The CDR3 region has the DNA TGCGCCAGCAGCCAGGGATTCGGGACTGGCACAGATACGCAGTATTTT. The V gene is TRBV4-1, the J gene TRBJ2-3; TRBD2 is a possible D gene (6 bases). CDR1 is MGHRA and CDR2 is YSYEKL in the germline V gene. Trimming left V 3 bases short and J 1 base short, with 14 bases between. The CDR3 sequence is 16 residues long.

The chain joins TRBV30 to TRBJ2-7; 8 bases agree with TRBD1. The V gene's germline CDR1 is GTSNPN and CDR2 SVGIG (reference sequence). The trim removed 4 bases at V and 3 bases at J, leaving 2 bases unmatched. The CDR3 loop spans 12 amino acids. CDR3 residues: CAWTGTGYEQYF. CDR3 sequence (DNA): TGTGCCTGGACCGGGACAGGCTACGAGCAGTACTTC.

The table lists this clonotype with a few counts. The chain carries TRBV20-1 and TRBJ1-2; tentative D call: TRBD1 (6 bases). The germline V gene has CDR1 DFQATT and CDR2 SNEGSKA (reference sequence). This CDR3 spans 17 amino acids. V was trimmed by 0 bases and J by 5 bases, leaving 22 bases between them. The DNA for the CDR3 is TGCAGTGCTAGAGATGTGGGGGCTCTCCTCCTCAAATATGGCTACACCTTC. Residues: CSARDVGALLLKYGYTF.

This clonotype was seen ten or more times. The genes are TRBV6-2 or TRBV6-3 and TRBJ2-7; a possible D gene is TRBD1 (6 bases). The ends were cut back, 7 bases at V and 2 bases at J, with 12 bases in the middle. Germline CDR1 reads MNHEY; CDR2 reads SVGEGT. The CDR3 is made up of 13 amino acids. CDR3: CASNLDSPYEQYF. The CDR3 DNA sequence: TGTGCCAGCAACTTGGACAGCCCCTACGAGCAGTACTTC.

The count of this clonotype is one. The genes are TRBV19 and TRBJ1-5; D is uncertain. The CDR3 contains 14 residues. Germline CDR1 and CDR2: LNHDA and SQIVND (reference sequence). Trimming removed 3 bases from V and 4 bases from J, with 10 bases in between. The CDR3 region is CASSIGPRNQPQHF. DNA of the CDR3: TGTGCCAGTAGTATTGGCCCGCGGAATCAGCCCCAGCATTTT.

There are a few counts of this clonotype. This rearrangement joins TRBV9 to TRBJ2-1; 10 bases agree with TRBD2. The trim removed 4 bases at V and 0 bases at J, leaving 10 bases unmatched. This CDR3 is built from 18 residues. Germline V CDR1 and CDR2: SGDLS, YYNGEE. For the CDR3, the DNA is TGTGCCAGCAGCTCTCTAGCGGGGGTCTCGAGCTCCTACAATGAGCAGTTCTTC. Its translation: CASSSLAGVSSSYNEQFF.

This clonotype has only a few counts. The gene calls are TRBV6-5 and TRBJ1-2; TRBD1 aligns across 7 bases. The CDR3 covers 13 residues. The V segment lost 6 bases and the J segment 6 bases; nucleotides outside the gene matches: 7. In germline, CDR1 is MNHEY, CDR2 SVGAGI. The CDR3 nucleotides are TGTGCCAGCAGCTACACAGGGGAAGATGGCTACACCTTC. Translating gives CASSYTGEDGYTF.

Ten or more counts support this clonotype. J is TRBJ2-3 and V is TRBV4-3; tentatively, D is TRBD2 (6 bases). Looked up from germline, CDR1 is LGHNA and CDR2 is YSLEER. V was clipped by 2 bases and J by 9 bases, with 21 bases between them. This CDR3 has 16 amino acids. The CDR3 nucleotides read TGCGCCAGCAGCCAACAAGTGGGAGGTACCCGCGGAACGCAGTATTTT. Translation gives CASSQQVGGTRGTQYF.

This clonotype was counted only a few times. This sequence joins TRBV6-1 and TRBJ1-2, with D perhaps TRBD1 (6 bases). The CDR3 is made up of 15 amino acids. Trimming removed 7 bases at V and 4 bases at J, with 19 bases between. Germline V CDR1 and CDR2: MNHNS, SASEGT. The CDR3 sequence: CASTRHEGGGYGYTF. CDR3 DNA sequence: TGTGCCAGCACCAGGCACGAGGGGGGCGGCTATGGCTACACCTTC.

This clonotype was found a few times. CDR3 protein: CASSLSSGLAGEQYF. CDR3 bases: TGTGCCAGCAGTTTATCGTCGGGACTAGCGGGCGAGCAGTACTTC. V and J are TRBV27 and TRBJ2-7, with 12 nucleotides matching TRBD2. The germline gives CDR1 MNHEY, CDR2 SMNVEV (reference sequence). The CDR3 runs 15 residues. V lost 0 bases to trimming and J lost 6 bases; unmatched junction nucleotides: 3.

The CDR3 sequence: CASSQEPWGTTDTQYF. CDR3 DNA: TGTGCCAGCAGCCAAGAGCCGTGGGGGACTACAGATACGCAGTATTTT. This chain links TRBV4-2 with TRBJ2-3; maybe TRBD2 (6 bases). This CDR3 contains 16 residues. V was clipped by 0 bases and J by 3 bases, with 13 bases between them. Germline-derived CDR1 and CDR2 are LGHNA and YNFKEQ.

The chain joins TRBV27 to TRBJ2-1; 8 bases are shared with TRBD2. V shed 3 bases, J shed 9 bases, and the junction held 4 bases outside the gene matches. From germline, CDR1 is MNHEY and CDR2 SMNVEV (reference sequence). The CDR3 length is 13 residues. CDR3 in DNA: TGTGCCAGCAGTTTCGGTAGCGGGGTTGAGCAGTTCTTC. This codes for CASSFGSGVEQFF.

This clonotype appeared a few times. CDR3 sequence (DNA): TGTGCCAGCACCGGTGACAGATCCTACAATGAGCAGTTCTTC. The encoded protein is CASTGDRSYNEQFF. The chain joins TRBV12-3 or TRBV12-4 to TRBJ2-1; possible D gene TRBD1, 5 bases. Deletions cut 7 bases from V and 1 base from J, with 11 bases between. This CDR3 spans 14 amino acids.

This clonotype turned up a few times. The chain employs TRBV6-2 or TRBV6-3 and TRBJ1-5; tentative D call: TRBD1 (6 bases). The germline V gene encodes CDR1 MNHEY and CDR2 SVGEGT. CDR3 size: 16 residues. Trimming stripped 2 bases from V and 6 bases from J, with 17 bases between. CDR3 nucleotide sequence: TGTGCCAGCAGTTACCCCGGCAGGGGTTGGTCTCAGCCCCAGCATTTT. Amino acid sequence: CASSYPGRGWSQPQHF.

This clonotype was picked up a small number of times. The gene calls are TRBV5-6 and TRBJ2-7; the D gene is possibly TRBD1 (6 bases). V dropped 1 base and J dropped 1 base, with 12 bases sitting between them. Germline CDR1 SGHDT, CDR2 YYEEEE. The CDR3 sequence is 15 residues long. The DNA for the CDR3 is TGTGCCAGCAGCTTGTCCGGGACACATTCCTACGAGCAGTACGTC. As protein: CASSLSGTHSYEQYV.

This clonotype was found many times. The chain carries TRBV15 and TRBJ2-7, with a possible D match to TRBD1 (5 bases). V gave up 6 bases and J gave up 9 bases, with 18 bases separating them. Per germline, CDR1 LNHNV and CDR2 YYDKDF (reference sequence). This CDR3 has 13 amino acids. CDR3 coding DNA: TGTGCCACCAGTACAGGTTTTGGTTTCGGGCAGTACGTC. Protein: CATSTGFGFGQYV.

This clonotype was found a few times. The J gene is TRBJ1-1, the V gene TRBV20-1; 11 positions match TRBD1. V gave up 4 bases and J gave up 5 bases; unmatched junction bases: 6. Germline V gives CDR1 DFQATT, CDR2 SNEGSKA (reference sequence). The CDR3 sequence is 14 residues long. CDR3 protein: CSATGTGGWTEAFF. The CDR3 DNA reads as TGCAGTGCTACCGGGACAGGGGGGTGGACTGAAGCTTTCTTT.

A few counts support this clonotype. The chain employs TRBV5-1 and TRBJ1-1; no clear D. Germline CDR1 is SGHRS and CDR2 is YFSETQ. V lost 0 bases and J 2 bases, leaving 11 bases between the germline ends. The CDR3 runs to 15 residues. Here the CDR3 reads CASSLAKAGNTEAFF. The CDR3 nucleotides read TGCGCCAGCAGCTTGGCAAAGGCGGGAAACACTGAAGCTTTCTTT.

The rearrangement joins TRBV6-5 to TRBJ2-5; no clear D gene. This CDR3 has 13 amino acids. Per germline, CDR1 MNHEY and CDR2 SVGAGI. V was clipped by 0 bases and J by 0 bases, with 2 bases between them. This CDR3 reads CASSYSYQETQYF. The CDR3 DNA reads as TGTGCCAGCAGTTACTCGTACCAAGAGACCCAGTACTTC.